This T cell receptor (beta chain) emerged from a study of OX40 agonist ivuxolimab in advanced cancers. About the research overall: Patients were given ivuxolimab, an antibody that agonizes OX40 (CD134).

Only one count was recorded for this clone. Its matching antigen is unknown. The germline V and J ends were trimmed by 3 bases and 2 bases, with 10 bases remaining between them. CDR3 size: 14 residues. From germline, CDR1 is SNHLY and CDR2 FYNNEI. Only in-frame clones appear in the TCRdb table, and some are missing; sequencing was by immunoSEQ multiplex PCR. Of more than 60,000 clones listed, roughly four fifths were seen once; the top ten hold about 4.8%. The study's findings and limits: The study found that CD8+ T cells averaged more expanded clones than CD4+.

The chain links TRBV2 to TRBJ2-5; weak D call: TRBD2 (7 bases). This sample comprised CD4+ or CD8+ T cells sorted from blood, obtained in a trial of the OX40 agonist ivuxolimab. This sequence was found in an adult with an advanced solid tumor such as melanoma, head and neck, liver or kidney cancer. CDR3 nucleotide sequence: TGTGCCAGCAGTGAGGGAGGGGGACAAGAGACCCAGTACTTC. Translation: CASSEGGGQETQYF.